What follows are 27 T cell receptor beta chains derived from one specimen sequenced in a study of shared clonotypes between healthy human individuals. Assay used: immunoSEQ multiplex PCR; TCRdb lists only in-frame clones, some missing. The sample records about 730,000 clones, roughly two thirds being singletons. The sequenced sample consisted of memory CD4+ T cells sorted from blood. Regarding subset: CD45RA-negative fraction. Receptors originate from a woman aged 25 to 39 in good health.

This sequence joins TRBV13 and TRBJ1-3; D may be TRBD1 (6 bases). Trimming stripped 5 bases from V and 0 bases from J, with 14 bases between. The CDR3 consists of 16 residues. CDR1 and CDR2 (germline): PRHDT, FYEKMQ (reference sequence). The CDR3: CASSISLTGSGNTIYF. Written as DNA, the CDR3 is TGTGCCAGCAGCATATCCCTGACAGGCTCTGGAAACACCATATATTTT.

Concerning this clone: A much larger clone is a single base away; this may be a read error. The same CDR3 can be traced to other DNA sequences in this sample. This chain links TRBV18 with TRBJ1-1, with TRBD1 matching 7 bases. This CDR3 is 13 amino acids long. The V gene end was trimmed by 3 bases and the J gene end by 3 bases; junction bases not matched to a gene: 1. Germline V lookup: CDR1 KGHSH, CDR2 LQKENI. The CDR3 is CASSPQGDTEAFF. Written as DNA, the CDR3 is TGTGCCAGCTCACCGCAGGGGGACACTGAAGCTTTCTTT.

This chain joins TRBV4-2 and TRBJ1-1; the match to TRBD1 covers 8 bases. This CDR3 contains 12 residues. Germline V lookup: CDR1 LGHNA, CDR2 YNFKEQ. J was trimmed by 10 bases and V by 4 bases; bases with no gene match: 5. CDR3 sequence: CASSRADRGAFF. In DNA form, the CDR3 reads TGTGCCAGCAGCCGGGCTGACAGGGGAGCTTTCTTT.

The chain recombines TRBV11-2 with TRBJ1-1; D is uncertain. Looked up from germline, CDR1 is SGHAT and CDR2 is FQNNGV. This CDR3 contains 12 residues. V lost 4 bases and J lost 6, with 9 bases in between. As DNA, the CDR3 is TGTGCCAGCAGCTATCGGCGGGCTGAAGCTTTCTTT. Its translation: CASSYRRAEAFF.

The V and J genes are TRBV2 and TRBJ2-4, with a possible D match to TRBD1 (5 bases). This CDR3 contains 15 residues. The ends were cut back, 6 bases at V and 0 bases at J, with 12 bases in the middle. Per the germline V gene, CDR1 is SNHLY and CDR2 is FYNNEI. The DNA for the CDR3 is TGTGCCAGCAGCAGTCAGGGTCTAGCCAAAAACATTCAGTACTTC. Protein: CASSSQGLAKNIQYF.

The table lists this clone with many counts. This sequence joins TRBV5-4 and TRBJ2-2; 7 nucleotides align to TRBD2. This CDR3 comprises 16 residues. V lost 5 bases to trimming and J lost 0 bases; unmatched junction nucleotides: 7. CDR1 is SGHNT, CDR2 YYREEE, per germline (reference sequence). The CDR3: CASRYAGLTNTGELFF. CDR3 coding DNA: TGTGCCAGCAGGTACGCGGGACTAACGAACACCGGGGAGCTGTTTTTT.

The gene calls are TRBV28 and TRBJ2-7; D is unresolved. CDR3 size: 13 residues. Germline CDR1 reads MDHEN; CDR2 reads SYDVKM. V was trimmed by 5 bases and J by 0 bases, leaving 8 bases between them. The chain's CDR3 is CASSPRSSYEQYF. The CDR3 DNA follows: TGTGCCAGCAGTCCCCGGTCCTCCTACGAGCAGTACTTC.

The V and J genes are TRBV7-2 and TRBJ2-7; the D gene is possibly TRBD2 (6 bases). The CDR3 is made up of 14 amino acids. Germline CDR1 SGHTA, CDR2 FQGNSA. Trimming removed 4 bases at V and 3 bases at J, with 13 bases between. CDR3 loop: CASSSGTFNYEQYF. CDR3 sequence (DNA): TGTGCCAGCAGCTCCGGGACTTTCAACTACGAGCAGTACTTC. Looking up the rest from reference TRBV7-2 and TRBJ2-7 gives the full variable domain: GAGVSQSPSNKVTEKGKDVELRCDPISGHTALYWYRQSLGQGLEFLIYFQGNSAPDKSGLPSDRFSAERTGGSVSTLTIQRTQQEDSAVYLCASSSGTFNYEQYFGPGTRLTVT.

The CDR3 nucleotides read TGTGCCAGCAGTTTAGAGGGAGGGCCAACAGATACGCAGTATTTT. Amino acid sequence: CASSLEGGPTDTQYF. The J gene is TRBJ2-3, the V gene TRBV27; TRBD2 matches 7 bases. V lost 2 bases and J lost 3; bases outside the gene matches: 5. This CDR3 is 15 amino acids long. CDR1 and CDR2 from the germline V gene are MNHEY and SMNVEV (reference sequence).

This chain uses TRBV5-1 with TRBJ2-6, with no clear D. Germline CDR1 SGHRS, CDR2 YFSETQ. The CDR3 runs 15 residues. Trimming shortened V by 1 base and J by 0 bases, and 5 bases separated the two germline ends. In DNA form, the CDR3 reads TGCGCCAGCAGCTTGCTCCTCTCTGGGGCCAACGTCCTGACTTTC. Amino acids: CASSLLLSGANVLTF.

There are a few counts of this clone. The chain links TRBV1 to TRBJ2-7; the table's TRBD1 call for D was not verified on the DNA. TRBV1 is a listed pseudogene. The length of the CDR3 is 14 residues. CDR3 amino acids: CTSSLVGHTYEQYF. CDR3 sequence (DNA): TGCACCAGCAGTTTAGTGGGACATACCTACGAGCAGTACTTC.

This clone was picked up a small number of times. The chain is built from TRBV19 and TRBJ2-2; 8 nucleotides match TRBD2. This CDR3 contains 18 residues. V was pared by 2 bases and J by 4 bases, with 12 bases of the junction left unmatched. Germline V gene data show CDR1 as LNHDA and CDR2 as SQIVND (reference sequence). The CDR3 loop is CASSIWGKAGVTTGELFF. The CDR3 nucleotides read TGTGCCAGTAGTATATGGGGGAAAGCGGGAGTTACCACCGGGGAGCTGTTTTTT.

This chain uses TRBV6-5 with TRBJ1-1, with D perhaps TRBD1 (5 bases). Trimming left V 5 bases short and J 4 bases short, with 17 bases between. Germline V gene sequence: CDR1 MNHEY, CDR2 SVGAGI. The CDR3 sequence is 15 residues long. CDR3 coding DNA: TGTGCCAGCAGTCACGGCACAGTCGGGGGCACTGAAGCTTTCTTT. Its translation is CASSHGTVGGTEAFF.

The chain couples TRBV11-1 to TRBJ2-5; TRBD2 matches 10 bases. The CDR3 extends over 15 amino acids. Trimming removed 5 bases from V and 4 bases from J; junction bases left unmatched: 7. Germline V gene lookup returns CDR1 SGHAT and CDR2 FQDESV (reference sequence). The CDR3 protein is CASSTRTSGGETQYF. The CDR3 region has the DNA TGTGCCAGCAGCACTAGGACTAGCGGCGGAGAGACCCAGTACTTC.

Only a few counts were recorded for this clone. The genes are TRBV4-1 and TRBJ1-5; 8 bases agree with TRBD1. Germline CDR1 MGHRA, CDR2 YSYEKL. This CDR3 contains 17 residues. The V and J ends lost 3 bases and 6 bases, in that order; junction bases with no gene match: 13. CDR3 sequence: CASSHPARDRLSQPQHF. In DNA, the CDR3 is TGCGCCAGCAGCCATCCCGCACGGGACAGGCTTTCTCAGCCCCAGCATTTT.

The chain recombines TRBV19 with TRBJ1-2; D is uncertain. The V end was cut by 8 bases, the J end by 5 bases, with 15 bases between. Germline CDR1 and CDR2: LNHDA and SQIVND (reference sequence). The CDR3 totals 13 residues. For the CDR3, the DNA is TGTGCCAGTTCTCTAGGTGGAACGTATGGCTACACCTTC. This gives the protein CASSLGGTYGYTF.

This clone was observed a handful of times. In the same sample, other DNA sequences code for this CDR3. The chain links TRBV5-1 to TRBJ1-2; D is ambiguous. The CDR3 is 13 residues long. Trimming took 0 bases from V and 3 from J, leaving 6 bases between them. Germline V gene data show CDR1 as SGHRS and CDR2 as YFSETQ. The CDR3 coding sequence is TGCGCCAGCAGCTTGGGTACGGACTATGGCTACACCTTC. It yields the protein CASSLGTDYGYTF.

Of note for this clone: This may be a read error, as it is one base from a much larger clone. The chain links TRBV11-2 to TRBJ2-1; 10 bases align to TRBD2. The V gene end was trimmed by 2 bases and the J gene end by 4 bases; junction bases not matched to a gene: 2. Germline V lookup: CDR1 SGHAT, CDR2 FQNNGV. The CDR3 runs 15 residues. CDR3 in amino acids: CASSLSSGSYNEQFF. In DNA form, the CDR3 reads TGTGCCAGCAGCTTATCTAGCGGGAGTTACAATGAGCAGTTCTTC.

This chain links TRBV5-1 with TRBJ1-2, with D unclear. V was clipped by 4 bases and J by 8 bases, with 12 bases between them. This CDR3 comprises 12 residues. The germline V gene encodes CDR1 SGHRS and CDR2 YFSETQ. The CDR3 protein is CASSPGEGGYTF. DNA for the CDR3: TGCGCCAGCAGCCCCGGGGAGGGCGGCTACACCTTC.

V gene TRBV2 combines with J gene TRBJ2-7; D might be TRBD1 or TRBD2, each matching 5 bases. CDR3 length: 14 residues. The germline V and J ends were trimmed by 7 bases and 3 bases, with 16 bases remaining between them. The germline V gene has CDR1 SNHLY and CDR2 FYNNEI. The CDR3 is CASNLGAKIYEQYF. Here the CDR3 DNA reads TGTGCCAGCAACCTCGGGGCGAAAATCTACGAGCAGTACTTC.

V is TRBV27 and J is TRBJ2-7; TRBD1 matches 7 bases. V trimming: 4 bases; J trimming: 8 bases; junction bases outside the gene matches: 5. Germline lookup yields CDR1 MNHEY and CDR2 SMNVEV (reference sequence). This CDR3 is built from 12 residues. The CDR3, as DNA: TGTGCCAGCAGTTCGACAGGGCTGAAGCAGTACTTC. Translated, it gives CASSSTGLKQYF.

The chain recombines TRBV6-5 with TRBJ1-1; TRBD1 might be the D (5 bases). The length of the CDR3 is 13 residues. Germline CDR1 MNHEY, CDR2 SVGAGI. The V end lost 5 bases, the J end lost 0 bases, and 7 bases lay between the germline ends. For the CDR3, the DNA is TGTGCCAGCAGTCCGGGGCTGAACACTGAAGCTTTCTTT. Protein product: CASSPGLNTEAFF.

The chain couples TRBV18 to TRBJ1-1; TRBD1 matches 9 bases. V lost 3 bases and J lost 3; bases outside the gene matches: 2. The CDR3 has 14 amino acids. Germline V gives CDR1 KGHSH, CDR2 LQKENI. The CDR3 loop is CASSPRDRDTEAFF. CDR3 sequence (DNA): TGTGCCAGCTCACCCAGGGACAGGGACACTGAAGCTTTCTTT.

This sequence joins TRBV6-1 and TRBJ2-7; D ambiguous. This CDR3 is 15 amino acids long. Trimming cost V 2 bases and J 4 bases, with 15 bases left between them. Germline V CDR1 and CDR2: MNHNS, SASEGT. CDR3 residues: CASSESKGSWYEQYF. CDR3 bases: TGTGCCAGCAGTGAAAGTAAAGGGTCTTGGTACGAGCAGTACTTC.

Turning to this clone: This may be a read error: a much more frequent sequence differs by one nucleotide. The chain employs TRBV28 and TRBJ2-6; no reliable D call. The CDR3 has 15 amino acids. Germline V gene data show CDR1 as MDHEN and CDR2 as SYDVKM. V was pared by 3 bases and J by 0 bases, with 6 bases between. CDR3 sequence reads: CASSFWGSGANVLTF. DNA for the CDR3: TGTGCCAGCAGTTTCTGGGGCTCTGGGGCCAACGTCCTGACTTTC.

This sequence joins TRBV10-3 and TRBJ1-2, with D hard to call. Germline loops: CDR1 ENHRY, CDR2 SYGVKD. V was pared by 4 bases and J by 0 bases, with 6 bases between. The CDR3 sequence is 13 residues long. CDR3 residues: CAISGETNYGYTF. Here the CDR3 DNA reads TGTGCCATCAGTGGAGAGACTAACTATGGCTACACCTTC.

The chain employs TRBV7-9 and TRBJ2-5, with D unclear. The V and J ends lost 5 bases and 5 bases respectively, with 12 bases between them. The length of the CDR3 is 13 residues. Germline CDR1 SEHNR, CDR2 FQNEAQ (reference sequence). The CDR3 loop is CASSLRELETQYF. CDR3 DNA sequence: TGTGCCAGCAGCCTAAGAGAGTTGGAGACCCAGTACTTC.